What follows are 12 T cell receptor beta chains derived from one specimen sequenced in a study of blood T cells in healthy people across ages. Primers used in a second PCR of about 7 to 12 cycles were a sample-barcoded 5' primer and a J-beta primer mix. TCRdb called the 5' RACE reads again in MiXCR, with one record for every CDR3 protein. There are about 1.6 million distinct CDR3 sequences in the sample; approximately 32% occur only once, and around 10% lies in the top ten. Sequencing input: blood. All receptors come from a woman under 40 in good health.

This rearrangement joins TRBV25-1 to TRBJ2-7; 7 nucleotides align to TRBD1. This CDR3 is built from 15 residues. The ends lost 4 bases at V and 6 bases at J; junction bases unmatched: 12. Germline values: CDR1 MGHDK, CDR2 SYGVNS. CDR3 protein: CASSGQGTGVPEQYF. The DNA for the CDR3 is TGTGCCAGCAGTGGACAGGGTACGGGTGTTCCCGAGCAGTACTTC.

The J gene is TRBJ2-1, the V gene TRBV11-1; possible D gene TRBD2, 6 bases. CDR3 length: 16 amino acids. V was clipped by 5 bases and J by 4 bases, with 18 bases between them. From germline, CDR1 is SGHAT and CDR2 FQDESV (reference sequence). CDR3 loop: CASSDNTGDRYNEQFF. The CDR3 nucleotides are TGTGCCAGCAGCGACAATACGGGGGACCGTTACAATGAGCAGTTCTTC.

V gene TRBV2 combines with J gene TRBJ2-1; D is unclear. The CDR3 runs to 18 residues. The germline gives CDR1 SNHLY, CDR2 FYNNEI. V lost 5 bases and J 5 bases, leaving 25 bases between the germline ends. CDR3 sequence reads: CASSQPLSGYLNDNEQFF. CDR3 DNA sequence: TGTGCCAGCAGTCAACCTTTAAGTGGATATCTAAATGACAATGAGCAGTTCTTC.

The sample holds a few counts of this clonotype. This chain links TRBV12-3 or TRBV12-4 with TRBJ1-2, with D possibly being TRBD1 (6 bases). With 2 bases removed from V and 4 bases from J, the gap between germline ends came to 14 bases. The CDR3 covers 15 residues. The CDR3 reads CASSLFRGGVYGYTF. The CDR3 nucleotides are TGTGCCAGCAGTTTATTCAGGGGAGGAGTCTATGGCTACACCTTC.

The rearrangement links TRBV24-1 to TRBJ2-1, with 10 bases identical to TRBD2. From germline, CDR1 is KGHDR and CDR2 SFDVKD. The CDR3 loop spans 13 amino acids. Trimming took 5 bases from V and 10 from J; bases not matched to a gene: 4. The CDR3 region has the DNA TGTGCCACCAGTGTGGGACTAGCGTCCGAGCAGTTCTTC. Encoded protein: CATSVGLASEQFF.

The genes are TRBV12-3 or TRBV12-4 and TRBJ2-7, with TRBD2 matching over 13 bases. The tail of the sequence fits TRBJ2-5 better, so the J call may be wrong. This CDR3 spans 17 amino acids. CDR3 sequence reads: CASRTSGGPGFSETQYF. Written as DNA, the CDR3 is TGTGCCAGCAGGACTAGCGGGGGGCCGGGGTTTTCGGAGACCCAGTACTTC.

This clonotype has only a few counts. This rearrangement joins TRBV7-9 to TRBJ2-1; no clear D. This CDR3 is built from 14 residues. Germline assignment: CDR1 SEHNR and CDR2 FQNEAQ (reference sequence). Trimming shortened V by 8 bases and J by 3 bases, and 14 bases separated the two germline ends. The CDR3 protein is CASGESAHYNEQFF. The CDR3 DNA sequence: TGTGCCAGCGGCGAGAGCGCCCACTACAATGAGCAGTTCTTC.

This clonotype was seen a handful of times. This rearrangement joins TRBV7-3 to TRBJ2-1; 15 bases agree with TRBD2. This CDR3 comprises 16 residues. V lost 4 bases and J lost 5; bases outside the gene matches: 3. Germline V gene sequence: CDR1 SGHTA, CDR2 FQGTGA. Here the CDR3 DNA reads TGTGCCAGCAGCTCGCGGACTAGCGGGGGGGACAATGAGCAGTTCTTC. Amino acids: CASSSRTSGGDNEQFF. Full variable domain (outside the CDR3, taken from reference TRBV7-3 and TRBJ2-1): GAGVSQTPSNKVTEKGKYVELRCDPISGHTALYWYRQSLGQGPEFLIYFQGTGAADDSGLPNDRFFAVRPEGSVSTLKIQRTERGDSAVYLCASSSRTSGGDNEQFFGPGTRLTVL.

In nucleotides, the CDR3 is TGTGCCAGCAGCTCTCTGGTTGAGCAGTTCTTC. This encodes CASSSLVEQFF. This chain joins TRBV7-9 and TRBJ2-1, with D unclear. The CDR3 is 11 residues long. V was clipped by 4 bases and J by 9 bases, with 7 bases between them. Per germline, CDR1 SEHNR and CDR2 FQNEAQ (reference sequence).

This clonotype was seen more than once but under ten times. The gene calls are TRBV27 and TRBJ1-2; the D gene is possibly TRBD1 (6 bases). The CDR3 sequence is 14 residues long. The V and J ends lost 7 bases and 5 bases respectively, with 17 bases between them. In germline, CDR1 is MNHEY, CDR2 SMNVEV (reference sequence). The CDR3 protein is CASKRPGTHYGYTF. The CDR3 DNA is TGTGCCAGCAAGAGACCCGGGACACATTATGGCTACACCTTC.

Comments on this clonotype: Sequence at one end of the junction differs from germline and may be a read error. V and J are TRBV10-3 and TRBJ2-1; maybe TRBD1 (6 bases). Germline loops: CDR1 ENHRY, CDR2 SYGVKD. The CDR3 has 18 amino acids. The CDR3 loop is CANSESLTRTDIYNEQFF. CDR3 DNA sequence: TGTGCCAACAGTGAGTCCCTAACGAGGACAGATATCTACAATGAGCAGTTCTTC.

This chain connects TRBV20-1 to TRBJ1-4; D is unresolved. The CDR3 is 15 residues long. V lost 0 bases, J lost 8 bases, and 16 bases lay in between. CDR1 is DFQATT and CDR2 is SNEGSKA in the germline V gene (reference sequence). The CDR3 DNA is TGCAGTGCTAGAGATTCCCGGGGATCTGGAGAAAAACTGTTTTTT. This translates into CSARDSRGSGEKLFF.